This T cell receptor (beta chain) was recorded in a study of PD-L1 blockade in urothelial cancer. The protocol was immunoSEQ multiplex PCR, while the TCRdb copy is restricted to in-frame clones and leaves out a portion. The sample lists about 110,000 clones, 70% to 90% seen once, with about 2.6% in the top ten. The CDR3 spans 16 residues. Germline lookup yields CDR1 LNHDA and CDR2 SQIVND (reference sequence). V was clipped by 4 bases and J by 3 bases, with 19 bases between them. Source: PBMCs, taken around atezolizumab (anti-PD-L1) treatment. The receptor was isolated from a man aged 45-60 years with urothelial cancer. This sequence joins TRBV19 and TRBJ2-7, with D tentatively TRBD2 (5 bases). The DNA for the CDR3 is TGTGCCAGTAGTACCCCGGGCCGCCGAGGGATCTACGAGCAGTACTTC. Its protein is CASSTPGRRGIYEQYF.